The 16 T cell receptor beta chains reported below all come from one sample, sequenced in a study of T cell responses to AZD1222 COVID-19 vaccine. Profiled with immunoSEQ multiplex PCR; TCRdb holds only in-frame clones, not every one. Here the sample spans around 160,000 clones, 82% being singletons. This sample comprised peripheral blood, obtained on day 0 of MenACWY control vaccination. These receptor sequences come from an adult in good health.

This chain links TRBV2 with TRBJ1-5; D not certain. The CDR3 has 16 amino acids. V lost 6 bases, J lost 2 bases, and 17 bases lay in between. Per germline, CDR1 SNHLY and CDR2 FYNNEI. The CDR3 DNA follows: TGTGCCAGCAGCCGAGAGGCCCTATGGGGCAATCAGCCCCAGCATTTT. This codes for CASSREALWGNQPQHF.

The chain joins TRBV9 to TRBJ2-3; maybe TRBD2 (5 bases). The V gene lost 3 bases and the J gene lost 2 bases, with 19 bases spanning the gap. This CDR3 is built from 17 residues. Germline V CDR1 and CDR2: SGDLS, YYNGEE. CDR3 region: CASSAPVGSGSTDTQYF. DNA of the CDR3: TGTGCCAGCAGCGCACCCGTGGGGTCGGGATCCACAGATACGCAGTATTTT. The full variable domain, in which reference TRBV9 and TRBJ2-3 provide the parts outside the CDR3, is DSGVTQTPKHLITATGQRVTLRCSPRSGDLSVYWYQQSLDQGLQFLIQYYNGEERAKGNILERFSAQQFPDLHSELNLSSLELGDSALYFCASSAPVGSGSTDTQYFGPGTRLTVL.

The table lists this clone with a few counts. This CDR3 is CASSVEGRGSPLHF. CDR3 coding DNA: TGTGCCAGCAGCGTAGAAGGGCGCGGATCACCCCTCCACTTT. The rearrangement links TRBV9 to TRBJ1-6; no clear D. In germline, CDR1 is SGDLS, CDR2 YYNGEE. The CDR3 has 14 amino acids. Trimming left V 0 bases short and J 10 bases short, with 11 bases between.

The CDR3 is CASSHPWVAGGSSGANVLTF. CDR3 in DNA: TGTGCCAGCAGCCACCCCTGGGTGGCGGGGGGCAGCTCTGGGGCCAACGTCCTGACTTTC. This rearrangement joins TRBV14 to TRBJ2-6; 8 bases fit TRBD2. The CDR3 runs 20 residues. Germline V gives CDR1 SGHDN, CDR2 FVKESK. The junction had 13 bases not matched to a gene; V was cut back by 3 bases and J by 0 bases.

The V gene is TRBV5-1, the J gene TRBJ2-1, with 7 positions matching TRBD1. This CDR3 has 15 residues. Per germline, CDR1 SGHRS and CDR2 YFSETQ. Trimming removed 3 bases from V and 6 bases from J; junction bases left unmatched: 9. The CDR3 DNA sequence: TGCGCCAGCAGCTCAAAGGGGGACAGTCCCAATGAGCAGTTCTTC. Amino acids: CASSSKGDSPNEQFF.

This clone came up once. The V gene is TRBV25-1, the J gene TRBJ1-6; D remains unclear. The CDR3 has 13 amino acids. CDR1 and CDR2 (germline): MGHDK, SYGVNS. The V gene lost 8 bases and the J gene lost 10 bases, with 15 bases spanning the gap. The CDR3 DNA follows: TGTGCCAGCCGATGGCGGATTGACTCACCCCTCCACTTT. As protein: CASRWRIDSPLHF. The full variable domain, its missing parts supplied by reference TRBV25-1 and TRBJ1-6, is EADIYQTPRYLVIGTGKKITLECSQTMGHDKMYWYQQDPGMELHLIHYSYGVNSTEKGDLSSESTVSRIRTEHFPLTLESARPSHTSQYLCASRWRIDSPLHFGNGTRLTVT.

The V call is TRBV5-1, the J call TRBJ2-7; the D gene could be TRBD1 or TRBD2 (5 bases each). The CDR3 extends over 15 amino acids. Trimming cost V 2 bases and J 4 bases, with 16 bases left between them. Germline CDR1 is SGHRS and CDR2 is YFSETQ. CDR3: CASSLGTSRGYEQYF. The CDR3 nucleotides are TGCGCCAGCAGCTTAGGGACCTCACGAGGGTACGAGCAGTACTTC.

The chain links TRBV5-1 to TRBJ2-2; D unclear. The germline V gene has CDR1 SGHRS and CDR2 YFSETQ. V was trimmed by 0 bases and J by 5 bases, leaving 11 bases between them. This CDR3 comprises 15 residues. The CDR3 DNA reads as TGCGCCAGCAGCTTGGATGGGGATTGGACCGGGGAGCTGTTTTTT. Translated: CASSLDGDWTGELFF.

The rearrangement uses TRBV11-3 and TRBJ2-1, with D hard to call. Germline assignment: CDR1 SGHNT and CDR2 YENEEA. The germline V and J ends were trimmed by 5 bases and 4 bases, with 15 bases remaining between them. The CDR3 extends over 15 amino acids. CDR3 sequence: CASSQQSHEYNEQFF. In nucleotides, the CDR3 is TGTGCCAGCAGCCAGCAGTCCCACGAGTACAATGAGCAGTTCTTC.

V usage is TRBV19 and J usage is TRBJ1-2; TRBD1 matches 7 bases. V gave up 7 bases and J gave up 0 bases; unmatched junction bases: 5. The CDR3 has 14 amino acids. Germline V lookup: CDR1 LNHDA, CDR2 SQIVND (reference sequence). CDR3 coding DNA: TGTGCCAGTATTGGACAGGAATCTAACTATGGCTACACCTTC. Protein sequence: CASIGQESNYGYTF.

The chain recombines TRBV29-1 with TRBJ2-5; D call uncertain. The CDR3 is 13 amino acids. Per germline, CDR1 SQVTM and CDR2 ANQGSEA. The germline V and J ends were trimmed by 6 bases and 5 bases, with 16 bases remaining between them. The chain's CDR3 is CSVSRLASETQYF. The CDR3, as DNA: TGCAGCGTCTCACGGTTAGCAAGTGAGACCCAGTACTTC.

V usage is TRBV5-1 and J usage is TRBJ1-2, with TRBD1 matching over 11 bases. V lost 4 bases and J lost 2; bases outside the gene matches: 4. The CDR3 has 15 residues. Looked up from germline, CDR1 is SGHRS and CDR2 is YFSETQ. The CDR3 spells CASSPWTGGNYGYTF. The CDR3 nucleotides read TGCGCCAGCAGCCCATGGACAGGGGGCAACTATGGCTACACCTTC.

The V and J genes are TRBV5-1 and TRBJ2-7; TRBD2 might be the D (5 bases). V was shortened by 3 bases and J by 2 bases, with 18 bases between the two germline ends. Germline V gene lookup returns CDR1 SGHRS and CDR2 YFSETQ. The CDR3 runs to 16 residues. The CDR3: CASSWTPGVGAYEQYF. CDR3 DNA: TGCGCCAGCAGCTGGACCCCCGGGGTCGGGGCCTACGAGCAGTACTTC.

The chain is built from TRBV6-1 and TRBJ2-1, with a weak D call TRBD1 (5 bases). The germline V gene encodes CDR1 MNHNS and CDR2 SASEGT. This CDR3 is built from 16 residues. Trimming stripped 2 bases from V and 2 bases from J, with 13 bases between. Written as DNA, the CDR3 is TGTGCCAGCAGTGAAAGGTGGGGCAGGCCCTACAATGAGCAGTTCTTC. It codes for CASSERWGRPYNEQFF.

Here the CDR3 DNA reads TGTGCCAGCATACGTTCCGGCAGGGGGAGCACTGAAGCTTTCTTT. Translation: CASIRSGRGSTEAFF. The chain is built from TRBV6-5 and TRBJ1-1; TRBD1 aligns across 7 bases. From germline, CDR1 is MNHEY and CDR2 SVGAGI. V was pared by 7 bases and J by 4 bases, with 12 bases of the junction left unmatched. The length of the CDR3 is 15 residues.

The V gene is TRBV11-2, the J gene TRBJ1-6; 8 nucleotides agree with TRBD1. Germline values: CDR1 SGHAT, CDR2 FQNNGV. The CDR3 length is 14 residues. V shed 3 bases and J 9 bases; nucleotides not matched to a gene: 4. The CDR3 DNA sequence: TGTGCCAGCAGCTTTGACAGGGGACGTTCACCCCTCCACTTT. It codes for CASSFDRGRSPLHF.